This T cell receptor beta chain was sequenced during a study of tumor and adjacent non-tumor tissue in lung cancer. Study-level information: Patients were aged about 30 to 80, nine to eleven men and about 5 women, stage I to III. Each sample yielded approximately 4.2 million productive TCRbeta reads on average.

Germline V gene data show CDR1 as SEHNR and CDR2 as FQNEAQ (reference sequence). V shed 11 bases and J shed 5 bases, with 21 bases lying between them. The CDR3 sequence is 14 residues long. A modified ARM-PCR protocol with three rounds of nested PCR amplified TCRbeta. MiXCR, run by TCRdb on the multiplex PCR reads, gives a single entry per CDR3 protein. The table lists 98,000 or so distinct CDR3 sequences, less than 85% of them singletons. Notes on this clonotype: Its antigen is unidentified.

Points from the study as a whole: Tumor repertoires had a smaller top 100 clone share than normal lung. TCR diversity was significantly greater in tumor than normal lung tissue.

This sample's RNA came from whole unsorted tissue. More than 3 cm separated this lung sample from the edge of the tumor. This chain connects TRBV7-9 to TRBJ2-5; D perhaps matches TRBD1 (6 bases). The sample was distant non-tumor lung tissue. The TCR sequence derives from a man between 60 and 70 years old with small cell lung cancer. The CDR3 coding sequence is TGTGCCTGCGGCGAACAGGGTTCTTGGGAGACCCAGTACTTC. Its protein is CACGEQGSWETQYF. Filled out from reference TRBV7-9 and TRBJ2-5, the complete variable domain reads DTGVSQNPRHKITKRGQNVTFRCDPISEHNRLYWYRQTLGQGPEFLTYFQNEAQLEKSRLLSDRFSAERPKGSFSTLEIQRTEQGDSAMYLCACGEQGSWETQYFGPGTRLLVL.